Here is one TCR beta chain with its context. The target antigen is unknown. Reanalyzing the 5' RACE reads, TCRdb keeps one entry per CDR3 protein, without DNA. The sample table sets out approximately 550,000 distinct CDR3 sequences. This specimen belongs to a study of T cells expressing NK-cell markers. Study results and caveats: Certain NKG2C+ T cell clones were expanded, and their HCMV specificity remained unclear. NKG2C+ dominant clonotype frequencies in roughly six donors were roughly 1.0-7.5% of CD8+ T cells.

This CDR3 spans 14 amino acids. The germline CDR1 and CDR2 sequences are MDHEN and SYDVKM. The genes are TRBV28 and TRBJ2-5; as DNA is missing, the TRBD1 call by TCRdb cannot be tested. The sequencing input was blood T cells: a sorted CD56 or NKG2C T cell subset, CD4+ or CD8+ T cells, or bulk PBMC T cells (not recorded which). The sequence came from a man aged 18 to 30 in good health. The CDR3 sequence is CASSSIGGQETQYF.